The clone carrying this T cell receptor beta chain was detected a few times. The source of the sample is a study of beta chain features in type 1 diabetes. Trimming at V came to 1 base and at J to 1 base, leaving 2 bases not matched to a gene. Germline CDR1 and CDR2: LNHDA and SQIVND (reference sequence). The CDR3 has 15 residues. TCRB transcripts that were expressed got sequenced, as all of the isolated RNA had been reverse transcribed. The average read count of naive, central memory and regulatory T cell samples was around 3.8 million. Using immunoSEQ multiplex PCR, the repertoire was profiled, and TCRdb retains in-frame clones only, with some absent. This table has 150,000 or so clones, 9.5% to 10% appearing once.

This sequence joins TRBV19 and TRBJ2-5, with TRBD2 identical over 8 bases. This sequence was found in a woman aged 40 to 50 in good health. Input material: central memory CD4+ T cells from blood. This CDR3 is CASSIVGGGQETQYF. The CDR3 nucleotides read TGTGCCAGTAGTATAGTCGGGGGGGGCCAAGAGACCCAGTACTTC.